This section outlines one T cell receptor (beta chain) sequence together with its context. Its target is unknown. The sample originates from a study of cytomegalovirus exposure and HLA in healthy donors. The PCR employed 60 Vbeta primers together with 13 Jbeta primers. Repertoires were generated with immunoSEQ multiplex PCR, while TCRdb's copy carries only in-frame clones and drops some. The sample records over 120,000 clones, 75% to 80% being singletons. Findings and limits, study-wide: An analysis was carried out at a later point. It showed that HLA-associated TCR beta chains were more clonally expanded than equally common non-associated chains. For TCR beta chains, V- and J-gene trimming was later linked to a missense DCLRE1C variant.

The receptor comes from a male donor in good health and CMV-seronegative. Sequencing used PBMCs.

CDR3 DNA: TGTGCCAGCTCACCAGGGGGACTAACTCCTGGAAACACCATATATTTT. This codes for CASSPGGLTPGNTIYF. The genes are TRBV18 and TRBJ1-3; maybe TRBD1 (5 bases). Trimming stripped 2 bases from V and 2 bases from J, with 13 bases between. There are 16 residues in the CDR3. CDR1 and CDR2 from the germline V gene are KGHSH and LQKENI.